Below are 8 T cell receptor beta chains sequenced from a single sample in a study of T cells in Graves' hyperthyroidism and ophthalmopathy. Researchers amplified the TCR beta CDR3 regions from RNA transcripts. Carried out on the TCR CDR3, a first-round RT-PCR used the HTBI primer set. TCRdb reprocessed the multiplex PCR reads via MiXCR and lists one record per CDR3 protein. Among roughly 500,000 distinct CDR3 sequences, 40% to 50% were seen once, and the ten largest hold about two fifths. The sample taken for sequencing was peripheral blood or thyroid tissue (not recorded which). The source is an adult woman with Graves' disease, either hyperthyroidism or ophthalmopathy (not recorded which).

This clonotype occurred once. A read error may account for a junction end that differs from germline. The rearrangement uses TRBV20-1 and TRBJ2-7, with D possibly matching TRBD2 (6 bases). Germline lookup yields CDR1 DFQATT and CDR2 SNEGSKA (reference sequence). This CDR3 contains 14 residues. CDR3: CSARSPGRSNEQYF. For the CDR3, the DNA is TGCAGTGCTAGATCCCCGGGGAGGAGCAACGAGCAATACTTC.

This clonotype was detected many times. The chain combines TRBV10-3 with TRBJ2-7, with 12 bases lining up with TRBD2. CDR1 is ENHRY and CDR2 is SYGVKD in the germline V gene. Germline trimming cut 10 bases from V and 2 bases from J; bases unmatched to any gene: 6. The CDR3 has 14 residues. The chain's CDR3 is CATRLAGEAYEQYF. The CDR3 DNA reads as TGTGCCACCCGACTAGCGGGAGAGGCCTACGAGCAGTACTTC.

Written as DNA, the CDR3 is TGCGCCAGCAGCCCCCCTGGAGGCAGCAAATCAGGCACCTTCTATGGCTACACCTTC. Encoded protein: CASSPPGGSKSGTFYGYTF. V is TRBV5-1 and J is TRBJ1-2; the D is unclear. The V end lost 4 bases, the J end lost 4 bases, and 29 bases lay between the germline ends. Germline V gene data show CDR1 as SGHRS and CDR2 as YFSETQ. The CDR3 sequence is 19 residues long.

V and J are TRBV10-3 and TRBJ1-3, with D tentatively TRBD1 (5 bases). This CDR3 has 13 residues. CDR1 ENHRY and CDR2 SYGVKD come from the germline V gene. The CDR3 DNA follows: TGTGCTTCCAACACAGGCTCTGGAAACACCATATATTTT. The encoded protein is CASNTGSGNTIYF.

This clonotype was detected many times. The V gene is TRBV11-2, the J gene TRBJ2-7, with 11 bases aligning to TRBD2. The CDR3 spans 17 residues. The ends lost 1 base at V and 8 bases at J; junction bases unmatched: 13. Per germline, CDR1 SGHAT and CDR2 FQNNGV. The CDR3 DNA is TGTGCCAGCAGCTTAGCCCGAGGACTAGCGGGCCGCTTCAAGCAGTACTTC. Its translation: CASSLARGLAGRFKQYF.

The chain uses TRBV7-2 and TRBJ2-2, with D perhaps matching TRBD1 or TRBD2 (5 bases each). Germline loops: CDR1 SGHTA, CDR2 FQGNSA. The germline V and J ends were trimmed by 6 bases and 4 bases, with 12 bases remaining between them. CDR3 length: 14 amino acids. The CDR3 loop reads CASRRGPSTGELFF. CDR3 nucleotides: TGTGCCAGCAGGAGGGGACCCTCCACCGGGGAGCTGTTTTTT. Supplemented by reference TRBV7-2 and TRBJ2-2, the full variable domain reads GAGVSQSPSNKVTEKGKDVELRCDPISGHTALYWYRQSLGQGLEFLIYFQGNSAPDKSGLPSDRFSAERTGGSVSTLTIQRTQQEDSAVYLCASRRGPSTGELFFGEGSRLTVL.

This chain joins TRBV10-3 and TRBJ1-6, with 7 positions matching TRBD1. V dropped 9 bases and J dropped 8; count of bases not matched to a gene: 19. CDR1 and CDR2 from the germline V gene are ENHRY and SYGVKD. The CDR3 contains 17 residues. For the CDR3, the DNA is TGTGCCATTGCCAACAGGGGAAGACAGGACGGGGATTCACCCCTCCACTTT. It yields the protein CAIANRGRQDGDSPLHF.

This clonotype came up many times. The rearrangement joins TRBV12-3 or TRBV12-4 to TRBJ2-2; no firm D call. This CDR3 is built from 15 residues. V was shortened by 3 bases and J by 0 bases, with 8 bases between the two germline ends. CDR3 in DNA: TGTGCCAGCAGTTTCGGTAACACGAACACCGGGGAGCTGTTTTTT. It yields the protein CASSFGNTNTGELFF.